The clone carrying this TCR beta chain has just a few counts. The antigen is not known. One entry per CDR3 protein, called by TCRdb with MiXCR from the reads. Here the sample spans under 200,000 distinct CDR3 sequences, approximately 9.7% being singletons. The data stem from a study of T cell repertoires in cytomegalovirus infection. Turning to the study itself: TCR beta signatures that were public indicated CMV infection and matching HLA type.

Overall study findings and caveats: CMV carriers with the relevant HLA were identified by cumulative public TCR beta family frequency. Dominating the ex vivo response were HLA-C-restricted CMV-specific TCR beta clonotypes.

Per the germline V gene, CDR1 is SGHDN and CDR2 is FVKESK. This CDR3 spans 13 amino acids. V lost 4 bases and J lost 4, with 9 bases in between. The rearrangement uses TRBV14 and TRBJ2-3; tentatively, D is TRBD2 (6 bases). The sequence was obtained from a human donor in good health (CMV status not recorded). Some clones in this sample may be carry-over from other donors' samples. The sequenced sample was PBMCs. As DNA, the CDR3 is TGTGCCAGCAGCCTTCGCGGGGCAGATACGCAGTATTTT. Protein sequence: CASSLRGADTQYF.